These 29 T cell receptor beta chains share one sample of origin, sequenced in a study of post-analysis software for immune sequencing data. Overall study results and limits: TRBV5-6, TRBV5-1 and TRBV20-1 were among about 5 TRBV segments more frequent in patients than controls.

Included in the TCR beta cDNA libraries were unique molecular identifiers. TCRdb processed the PCR reads anew with MiXCR; each CDR3 protein has one entry. The sample shows 750,000 to 900,000 distinct CDR3 sequences, around 45% of them seen only once. Their target antigens are unknown. The sequencing sample was made of blood. These receptors came from a girl under 18 with multiple sclerosis.

This sequence joins TRBV9 and TRBJ2-7, with TRBD1 identical over 7 bases. J lost 5 bases, V lost 3 bases, and 8 bases had no gene match. The CDR3 sequence is 14 residues long. Germline V CDR1 and CDR2: SGDLS, YYNGEE. Written as DNA, the CDR3 is TGTGCCAGCAGCGCTCAAGCGACAGGGAACGAGCAGTACTTC. Translated: CASSAQATGNEQYF.

This clonotype came up many times. The chain employs TRBV6-2 or TRBV6-3 and TRBJ2-1; tentatively, D is TRBD1 (6 bases). CDR1 is MNHEY and CDR2 is SVGEGT in the germline V gene. V was pared by 0 bases and J by 5 bases, with 17 bases between. This CDR3 region has 17 residues. CDR3: CASSYSLRQVNDNEQFF. The DNA of the CDR3 is TGTGCCAGCAGTTACTCGCTGAGACAGGTGAATGACAATGAGCAGTTCTTC.

The rearrangement links TRBV20-1 to TRBJ2-3, with TRBD1 identical over 7 bases. Germline trimming cut 8 bases from V and 2 bases from J; bases unmatched to any gene: 13. Germline V gives CDR1 DFQATT, CDR2 SNEGSKA (reference sequence). The CDR3 loop spans 15 amino acids. CDR3 protein: CSTYETGRFTDTQYF. In nucleotides, the CDR3 is TGCAGTACCTACGAGACAGGGCGCTTCACAGATACGCAGTATTTT.

Of note for this clonotype: Compared with germline, one end of the junction differs, possibly owing to a read error. This CDR3 reads CASSAGGTSGFF. CDR3 DNA: TGTGCCAGCAGCGCGGGGGGGACTAGCGGGTTCTTC. The chain carries TRBV7-2 and TRBJ2-7; 12 bases match TRBD2. Germline loops: CDR1 SGHTA, CDR2 FQGNSA. The CDR3 sequence is 12 residues long.

The chain uses TRBV6-6 and TRBJ2-5; the match to TRBD1 covers 10 bases. The germline gives CDR1 MNHNY, CDR2 SVGAGI (reference sequence). This CDR3 has 15 residues. V was clipped by 8 bases and J by 3 bases; unmatched bases: 9. The CDR3 region has the DNA TGTGCCAGCGCCGACACCGGGACAGGGGAAGAGACCCAGTACTTC. Protein: CASADTGTGEETQYF.

This chain joins TRBV27 and TRBJ2-5; 7 bases map to TRBD1. The DNA end favors TRBJ2-7, so the J call may be wrong. In germline, CDR1 is MNHEY, CDR2 SMNVEV (reference sequence). This CDR3 region has 14 residues. For the CDR3, the DNA is TGTGCCAGCGGCCCAGGGACAGCCACCTTCGAGCAGTACTTC. Its translation: CASGPGTATFEQYF.

This clonotype was observed a handful of times. The CDR3 bases are TGTGCCACCAGCTCAGGACGGCCCAATGAAAAACTGTTTTTT. Translated, it gives CATSSGRPNEKLFF. V is TRBV15 and J is TRBJ1-4, with D unclear. Trimming stripped 5 bases from V and 5 bases from J, with 12 bases between. The CDR3 consists of 14 residues. The germline V gene encodes CDR1 LNHNV and CDR2 YYDKDF (reference sequence). The complete variable domain, with remaining parts taken from reference TRBV15 and TRBJ1-4, reads DAMVIQNPRYQVTQFGKPVTLSCSQTLNHNVMYWYQQKSSQAPKLLFHYYDKDFNNEADTPDNFQSRRPNTSFCFLDIRSPGLGDTAMYLCATSSGRPNEKLFFGSGTQLSVL.

The V and J genes are TRBV9 and TRBJ2-1; no reliable D call. The germline V and J ends were trimmed by 0 bases and 6 bases, with 7 bases remaining between them. Germline lookup yields CDR1 SGDLS and CDR2 YYNGEE. The CDR3 length is 13 residues. In DNA form, the CDR3 reads TGTGCCAGCAGCGTAGACCTTTCCAATGAGCAGTTCTTC. Translating gives CASSVDLSNEQFF.

This clonotype was counted between two and nine times. The V call is TRBV29-1, the J call TRBJ2-4; D may be TRBD2 (5 bases). The DNA end is a closer match to TRBJ2-7, so the J assignment may be wrong. Germline assignment: CDR1 SQVTM and CDR2 ANQGSEA. The CDR3 length is 11 residues. CDR3 sequence reads: CSAGSGIEQYF. CDR3 coding DNA: TGCAGCGCCGGGTCGGGGATCGAGCAGTACTTC.

V and J are TRBV27 and TRBJ2-1; D might be TRBD2 (5 bases). V lost 5 bases and J 2 bases, leaving 16 bases between the germline ends. The CDR3 extends over 16 amino acids. Germline V gene lookup returns CDR1 MNHEY and CDR2 SMNVEV (reference sequence). The CDR3 DNA sequence: TGTGCCAGCAGTCCGTCCTGGGGAGAGGCCTACAATGAGCAGTTCTTC. Protein product: CASSPSWGEAYNEQFF.

This chain connects TRBV20-1 to TRBJ2-1; 9 positions agree with TRBD1. Trimming took 5 bases from V and 8 from J; bases not matched to a gene: 7. This CDR3 comprises 13 residues. CDR1 is DFQATT, CDR2 SNEGSKA, per germline (reference sequence). The CDR3 DNA sequence: TGCAGTGCTGGACAGGGGTGGGGCGATGAGCAGTTCTTC. This gives the protein CSAGQGWGDEQFF.

Only one count was recorded for this clonotype. The chain has TRBV14 and TRBJ1-2; TRBD1 might be the D (5 bases). The CDR3 is made up of 12 amino acids. The germline V gene has CDR1 SGHDN and CDR2 FVKESK. The germline V and J ends were trimmed by 3 bases and 8 bases, with 10 bases remaining between them. CDR3 protein: CASSQGTGGYTF. The CDR3 nucleotides read TGTGCCAGCAGCCAGGGGACCGGGGGCTACACCTTC. The variable domain in full, completed from reference TRBV14 and TRBJ1-2, reads EAGVTQFPSHSVIEKGQTVTLRCDPISGHDNLYWYRRVMGKEIKFLLHFVKESKQDESGMPNNRFLAERTGGTYSTLKVQPAELEDSGVYFCASSQGTGGYTFGSGTRLTVV.

This clonotype was counted many times. This rearrangement joins TRBV27 to TRBJ2-3; the match to TRBD1 covers 7 bases. The CDR3 covers 14 residues. The germline gives CDR1 MNHEY, CDR2 SMNVEV (reference sequence). V lost 3 bases to trimming and J lost 6 bases; unmatched junction nucleotides: 6. DNA for the CDR3: TGTGCCAGCAGTTTCATAGACAGGGCCGATACGCAGTATTTT. Protein sequence: CASSFIDRADTQYF.

This clonotype appeared a few times. The CDR3 protein is CASSPSGRDLYEQYF. The CDR3 nucleotides read TGTGCCAGCAGCCCAAGCGGGAGGGATCTCTACGAGCAGTACTTC. The chain links TRBV9 to TRBJ2-7; 10 bases align to TRBD2. J gave up 3 bases and V 4 bases, and 7 bases lay outside the gene matches. Germline assignment: CDR1 SGDLS and CDR2 YYNGEE. There are 15 residues in the CDR3.

This clonotype was detected a few times. This chain's CDR3 is CASSSLGGGADTQYF. The CDR3 DNA is TGTGCCAGCAGTTCCCTAGGGGGAGGGGCAGATACGCAGTATTTT. The chain joins TRBV27 to TRBJ2-3, with D possibly TRBD2 on 7 matching bases. The germline V and J ends were trimmed by 4 bases and 4 bases, with 15 bases remaining between them. CDR1 and CDR2 from the germline V gene are MNHEY and SMNVEV (reference sequence). The CDR3 has 15 residues.

The rearrangement links TRBV5-6 to TRBJ1-2; no clear D gene. CDR3 length equals 16 residues. The V gene lost 0 bases and the J gene lost 5 bases, with 17 bases spanning the gap. Germline-derived CDR1 and CDR2 are SGHDT and YYEEEE. The CDR3 DNA is TGTGCCAGCAGCTTGGAAAGGTCTCTGGATGGGTATGGCTACACCTTC. This gives the protein CASSLERSLDGYGYTF.

This clonotype came up a few times. The rearrangement joins TRBV7-6 to TRBJ2-5; TRBD1 matches at 9 bases. The CDR3 has 16 residues. Germline CDR1 and CDR2: SGHVS and FNYEAQ. Trimming cost V 1 base and J 11 bases; bases outside gene matches: 14. CDR3 in amino acids: CASSLGSWGQGAWQYF. The CDR3 nucleotides read TGTGCCAGCAGCTTAGGGTCGTGGGGACAGGGAGCGTGGCAGTACTTC. The variable domain in full, with the rest retrieved from reference TRBV7-6 and TRBJ2-5, is GAGVSQSPRYKVTKRGQDVALRCDPISGHVSLYWYRQALGQGPEFLTYFNYEAQQDKSGLPNDRFSAERPEGSISTLTIQRTEQRDSAMYRCASSLGSWGQGAWQYFGPGTRLLVL.

This sequence joins TRBV19 and TRBJ1-2; D is perhaps TRBD1 (6 bases). CDR1 and CDR2 from the germline V gene are LNHDA and SQIVND (reference sequence). V lost 10 bases to trimming and J lost 2 bases, with 14 bases between them. The length of the CDR3 is 13 residues. The CDR3 spells CATSRGANYGYTF. Written as DNA, the CDR3 is TGTGCCACGAGCCGGGGGGCGAACTATGGCTACACCTTC. The full variable domain, rest sourced from reference TRBV19 and TRBJ1-2, is DGGITQSPKYLFRKEGQNVTLSCEQNLNHDAMYWYRQDPGQGLRLIYYSQIVNDFQKGDIAEGYSVSREKKESFPLTVTSAQKNPTAFYLCATSRGANYGYTFGSGTRLTVV.

The chain employs TRBV4-3 and TRBJ1-2, with D maybe TRBD1 (5 bases). The CDR3 contains 15 residues. Germline V gene sequence: CDR1 LGHNA, CDR2 YSLEER. The V gene lost 0 bases and the J gene lost 4 bases, with 12 bases spanning the gap. The CDR3 reads CASSQDRGVAYGYTF. The CDR3, as DNA: TGCGCCAGCAGCCAAGATCGGGGGGTCGCCTATGGCTACACCTTC.

The gene calls are TRBV10-3 and TRBJ2-5; TRBD2 matches at 9 bases. The CDR3 covers 17 residues. Germline CDR1 reads ENHRY; CDR2 reads SYGVKD. Unmatched junction bases numbered 12, after V lost 2 bases and J lost 5 bases. CDR3 sequence reads: CAISEGWGTSSGETQYF. In DNA form, the CDR3 reads TGTGCCATCAGTGAGGGCTGGGGGACTAGCTCGGGGGAGACCCAGTACTTC.

The chain has TRBV9 and TRBJ1-2; 7 bases agree with TRBD1. CDR1 SGDLS and CDR2 YYNGEE come from the germline V gene. CDR3 size: 14 residues. V gave up 5 bases and J gave up 3 bases; unmatched junction bases: 7. CDR3 sequence: CASSTLGQDYGYTF. CDR3 coding DNA: TGTGCCAGCAGTACCCTCGGACAGGACTATGGCTACACCTTC. The complete variable domain, with remaining parts taken from reference TRBV9 and TRBJ1-2, reads DSGVTQTPKHLITATGQRVTLRCSPRSGDLSVYWYQQSLDQGLQFLIQYYNGEERAKGNILERFSAQQFPDLHSELNLSSLELGDSALYFCASSTLGQDYGYTFGSGTRLTVV.

The chain employs TRBV9 and TRBJ1-4; 8 bases map to TRBD1. Unmatched junction bases numbered 7, after V lost 2 bases and J lost 7 bases. Germline CDR1 and CDR2: SGDLS and YYNGEE. The CDR3 is 15 residues long. The CDR3 region has the DNA TGTGCCAGCAGCGTGGCTCCCGGACAGGGTGAAAAACTGTTTTTT. Translated, it gives CASSVAPGQGEKLFF.

This clonotype has a single count. The V gene is TRBV27, the J gene TRBJ2-1, with 10 positions matching TRBD2. The CDR3 sequence is 18 residues long. CDR1 is MNHEY, CDR2 SMNVEV, per germline (reference sequence). Trimming removed 5 bases from V and 6 bases from J; junction bases left unmatched: 16. The CDR3 is CASSRVLETSGFLNEQFF. For the CDR3, the DNA is TGTGCCAGCAGTAGAGTCTTGGAGACTAGCGGGTTCCTCAATGAGCAGTTCTTC.

The V call is TRBV3-1, the J call TRBJ2-5, with 12 bases that match TRBD2. Germline values: CDR1 LGHDT, CDR2 YNNKEL (reference sequence). The CDR3 has 16 residues. V lost 1 base and J lost 5; bases outside the gene matches: 5. The CDR3 spells CASSQGASGRGETQYF. For the CDR3, the DNA is TGTGCCAGCAGCCAAGGGGCTAGCGGGAGGGGTGAGACCCAGTACTTC.

This chain connects TRBV5-1 to TRBJ1-1, with TRBD1 as a possible D gene (6 bases). The germline gives CDR1 SGHRS, CDR2 YFSETQ. V was pared by 5 bases and J by 1 base, with 15 bases between. This CDR3 comprises 15 residues. CDR3 sequence reads: CASRGGPPGNTEAFF. CDR3 bases: TGCGCCAGCAGGGGGGGCCCTCCAGGGAACACTGAAGCTTTCTTT.

The gene calls are TRBV20-1 and TRBJ2-1; 9 bases line up with TRBD2. Trimming removed 0 bases from V and 4 bases from J; junction bases left unmatched: 10. Germline CDR1 reads DFQATT; CDR2 reads SNEGSKA (reference sequence). The CDR3 covers 17 residues. The CDR3 here is CSARDVWLAGHYNEQFF. CDR3 DNA sequence: TGCAGTGCTAGAGATGTGTGGCTAGCGGGACATTACAATGAGCAGTTCTTC.

The chain uses TRBV6-2 or TRBV6-3 and TRBJ2-5; D remains ambiguous. This CDR3 is 15 amino acids long. Trimming removed 0 bases from V and 4 bases from J, with 12 bases in between. Germline V gene sequence: CDR1 MNHEY, CDR2 SVGEGT. For the CDR3, the DNA is TGTGCCAGCAGTTACTCGCGCCCCACAGCAGAGACCCAGTACTTC. Residues: CASSYSRPTAETQYF.

CDR3 amino acids: CASSRTQDRFDEQFF. CDR3 nucleotide sequence: TGTGCCAGCAGTCGTACGCAAGACAGGTTCGATGAGCAGTTCTTC. The V call is TRBV6-1, the J call TRBJ2-1, with D possibly being TRBD1 (6 bases). Between the trimmed V and J ends, which lost 5 bases and 8 bases, there was a span of 19 bases. Germline CDR1 reads MNHNS; CDR2 reads SASEGT. CDR3 length: 15 residues.

The chain is built from TRBV5-1 and TRBJ2-1; tentative D call: TRBD2 (6 bases). Per the germline V gene, CDR1 is SGHRS and CDR2 is YFSETQ. The CDR3 covers 14 residues. Trimming removed 4 bases from V and 5 bases from J, with 13 bases in between. This CDR3 reads CASSPSETHNEQFF. CDR3 in DNA: TGCGCCAGCAGCCCTAGCGAAACTCACAATGAGCAGTTCTTC.